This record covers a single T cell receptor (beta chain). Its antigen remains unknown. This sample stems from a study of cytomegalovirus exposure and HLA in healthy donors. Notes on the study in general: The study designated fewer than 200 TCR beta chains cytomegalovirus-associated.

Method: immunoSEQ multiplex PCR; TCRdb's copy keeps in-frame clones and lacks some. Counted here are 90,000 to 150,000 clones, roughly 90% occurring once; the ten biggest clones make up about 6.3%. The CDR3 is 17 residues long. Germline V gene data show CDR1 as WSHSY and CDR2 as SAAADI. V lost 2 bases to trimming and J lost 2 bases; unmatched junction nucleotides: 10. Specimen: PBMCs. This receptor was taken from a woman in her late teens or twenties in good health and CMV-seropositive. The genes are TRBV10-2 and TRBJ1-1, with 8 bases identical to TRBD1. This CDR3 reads CASSEDRGSDPNTEAFF. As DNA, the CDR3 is TGCGCCAGCAGTGAGGACAGGGGTTCAGACCCAAACACTGAAGCTTTCTTT.